Below, 14 T cell receptor beta chains from the same sample are listed, as sequenced in a study of blood T cell repertoires in COVID-19. Some clones are missing from TCRdb's copy, which holds only in-frame ones; the method was immunoSEQ multiplex PCR. The sample lists more than 35,000 clones, about 88% occurring once. The source material was peripheral blood. The receptors originated from a human donor in a cohort sampled during active COVID-19.

The chain couples TRBV5-5 to TRBJ1-4; no clear D. V was cut by 0 bases and J by 6 bases, with 9 bases left in between. This CDR3 is 14 amino acids long. Germline V gene lookup returns CDR1 SGHKS and CDR2 YYEKEE (reference sequence). In nucleotides, the CDR3 is TGTGCCAGCAGCTTGGGGTGGGCGCATGAAAAACTGTTTTTT. This gives the protein CASSLGWAHEKLFF.

This chain links TRBV5-1 with TRBJ1-5, with D possibly matching TRBD1 (6 bases). The V and J ends lost 5 bases and 5 bases respectively, with 14 bases between them. Germline lookup yields CDR1 SGHRS and CDR2 YFSETQ. This CDR3 contains 14 residues. The CDR3 DNA sequence: TGCGCCAGCAGTCAAACAGGGTCGGATCAGCCCCAGCATTTT. Its translation is CASSQTGSDQPQHF.

The chain uses TRBV19 and TRBJ1-1; 8 nucleotides line up with TRBD1. Per the germline V gene, CDR1 is LNHDA and CDR2 is SQIVND (reference sequence). The ends lost 1 base at V and 6 bases at J; junction bases unmatched: 4. The CDR3 contains 14 residues. The DNA of the CDR3 is TGTGCCAGTAGTATAGGGGGACAGGAACCTGAAGCTTTCTTT. Its protein product is CASSIGGQEPEAFF.

This chain connects TRBV7-9 to TRBJ2-4; maybe TRBD1 (6 bases). Germline values: CDR1 SEHNR, CDR2 FQNEAQ (reference sequence). The length of the CDR3 is 15 residues. Trimming removed 1 base at V and 9 bases at J, with 16 bases between. CDR3 sequence (DNA): TGTGCCAGCAGCTTAGACCCAGGGGTTCCTACCATTCAGTACTTC. As protein: CASSLDPGVPTIQYF.

The chain recombines TRBV11-2 with TRBJ2-5; 9 bases agree with TRBD2. Germline CDR1 SGHAT, CDR2 FQNNGV. Trimming took 8 bases from V and 5 from J; bases not matched to a gene: 6. The length of the CDR3 is 13 residues. The CDR3 is CASQGLALETQYF. The DNA for the CDR3 is TGTGCCAGCCAGGGACTAGCACTGGAGACCCAGTACTTC.

The chain recombines TRBV4-1 with TRBJ2-5; 16 nucleotides agree with TRBD2. This CDR3 contains 19 residues. The germline V gene has CDR1 MGHRA and CDR2 YSYEKL. V lost 2 bases and J lost 4; bases outside the gene matches: 10. The CDR3 DNA follows: TGCGCCAGCAGCCAATCCGGGACTAGCGGGGGGGCCGCGTTAGAGACCCAGTACTTC. Translating it yields CASSQSGTSGGAALETQYF.

V is TRBV5-6 and J is TRBJ2-5; 12 bases fit TRBD2. The ends lost 4 bases at V and 1 base at J; junction bases unmatched: 8. CDR1 SGHDT and CDR2 YYEEEE come from the germline V gene. The CDR3 has 17 amino acids. This chain's CDR3 is CASSRRTSGAVQETQYF. Written as DNA, the CDR3 is TGTGCCAGCAGCCGCCGGACTAGCGGGGCGGTCCAAGAGACCCAGTACTTC.

DNA of the CDR3: TGTGCCTGGCGATCCAGGGGCCAAGAGACCCAGTACTTC. Amino acid sequence: CAWRSRGQETQYF. The chain employs TRBV30 and TRBJ2-5; D is possibly TRBD1 (6 bases). From germline, CDR1 is GTSNPN and CDR2 SVGIG (reference sequence). V shed 5 bases and J shed 1 base, with 11 bases lying between them. This CDR3 has 13 residues.

The V call is TRBV30, the J call TRBJ2-1; perhaps TRBD2 as D (5 bases). The CDR3 covers 11 residues. Trimming removed 4 bases at V and 10 bases at J, with 11 bases between. Germline CDR1 is GTSNPN and CDR2 is SVGIG (reference sequence). CDR3 protein: CAWTTSGEQFF. The CDR3, as DNA: TGTGCCTGGACTACTTCGGGGGAGCAGTTCTTC.

This chain connects TRBV6-5 to TRBJ2-5, with a weak D call TRBD2 (7 bases). Germline-derived CDR1 and CDR2 are MNHEY and SVGAGI. Trimming left V 2 bases short and J 5 bases short, with 15 bases between. The CDR3 runs 15 residues. Here the CDR3 reads CASSYTRGRGETQYF. Here the CDR3 DNA reads TGTGCCAGCAGTTACACGCGGGGGCGAGGGGAGACCCAGTACTTC.

V and J are TRBV29-1 and TRBJ2-7, with 8 bases lining up with TRBD2. Trimming removed 2 bases from V and 0 bases from J; junction bases left unmatched: 12. This CDR3 contains 17 residues. The germline CDR1 and CDR2 sequences are SQVTM and ANQGSEA. CDR3 nucleotides: TGCAGCGTTGAACGGGCGGGACTAGATTCTAGCTCCTACGAGCAGTACTTC. It encodes CSVERAGLDSSSYEQYF.

The chain uses TRBV5-1 and TRBJ2-7; possible D gene TRBD2, 6 bases. The CDR3 length is 15 residues. V was clipped by 0 bases and J by 3 bases, with 13 bases between them. The germline V gene encodes CDR1 SGHRS and CDR2 YFSETQ. The DNA of the CDR3 is TGCGCCAGCAGCTTGGTCGGGGGACCTAACTACGAGCAGTACTTC. Protein sequence: CASSLVGGPNYEQYF.

The CDR3 DNA sequence: TGTGCCAGCAGTTTGACTAGCGCGAGCACAGATACGCAGTATTTT. It is translated as CASSLTSASTDTQYF. The chain couples TRBV27 to TRBJ2-3; 8 nucleotides match TRBD2. V was clipped by 3 bases and J by 0 bases; unmatched bases: 2. The CDR3 has 15 residues. Germline-derived CDR1 and CDR2 are MNHEY and SMNVEV (reference sequence).

As to this clone: An end of the junction does not agree with germline; a read error may underlie this. The sample contains more than one DNA sequence encoding this CDR3. This chain joins TRBV5-1 and TRBJ2-7; TRBD1 is a possible D gene (6 bases). Germline values: CDR1 SGHRS, CDR2 YFSETQ. This CDR3 has 13 residues. The CDR3 sequence is CASSGQPPYEQYF. For the CDR3, the DNA is TGCGCCAGCAGCGGACAGCCTCCTTACGAGCAATACTTC. The whole variable domain, filled in from reference TRBV5-1 and TRBJ2-7, reads KAGVTQTPRYLIKTRGQQVTLSCSPISGHRSVSWYQQTPGQGLQFLFEYFSETQRNKGNFPGRFSGRQFSNSRSEMNVSTLELGDSALYLCASSGQPPYEQYFGPGTRLTVT.